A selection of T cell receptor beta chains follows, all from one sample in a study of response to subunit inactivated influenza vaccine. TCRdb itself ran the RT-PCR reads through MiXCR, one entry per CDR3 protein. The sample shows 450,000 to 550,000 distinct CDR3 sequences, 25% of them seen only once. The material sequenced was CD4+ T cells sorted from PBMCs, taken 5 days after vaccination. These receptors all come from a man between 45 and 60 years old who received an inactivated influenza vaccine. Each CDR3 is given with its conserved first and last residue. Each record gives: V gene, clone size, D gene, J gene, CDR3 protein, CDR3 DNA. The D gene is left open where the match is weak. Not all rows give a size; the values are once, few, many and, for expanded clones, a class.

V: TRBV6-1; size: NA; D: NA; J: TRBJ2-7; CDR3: CASRSPFSFSYEQYF; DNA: TGTGCCAGCAGGTCGCCCTTCTCCTTCTCCTACGAGCAGTACTTC
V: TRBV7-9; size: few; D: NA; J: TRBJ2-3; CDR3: CASSLWQRTDTQYF; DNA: TGTGCCAGCAGCTTATGGCAGCGCACAGATACGCAGTATTTT
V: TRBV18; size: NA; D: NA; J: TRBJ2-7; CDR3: CASSPEQGSYEQYF; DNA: TGTGCCAGCTCACCGGAACAGGGTTCCTACGAGCAGTACTTC
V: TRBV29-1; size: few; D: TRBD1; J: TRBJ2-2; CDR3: CSGTGALGTGELFF; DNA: TGCAGCGGGACAGGGGCACTGGGCACCGGGGAGCTGTTTTTT
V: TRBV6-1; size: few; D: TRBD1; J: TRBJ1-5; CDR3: CASSQRGRDNQPQHF; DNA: TGTGCCAGCAGTCAGAGGGGGCGGGACAATCAGCCCCAGCATTTT
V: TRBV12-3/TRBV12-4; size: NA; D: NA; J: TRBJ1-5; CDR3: CASSLWRTSNQPQHF; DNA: TGTGCCAGCAGTTTATGGAGGACTAGCAATCAGCCCCAGCATTTT
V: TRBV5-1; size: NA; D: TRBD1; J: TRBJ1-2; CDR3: CASSLGFLGAGGPGYTF; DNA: TGCGCCAGCAGCTTGGGTTTTTTGGGCGCAGGGGGCCCCGGCTACACCTTC
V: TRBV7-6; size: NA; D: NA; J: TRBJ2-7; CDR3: CTSSPRDSGTYEQYF; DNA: TGTACCAGCAGCCCCAGAGATAGCGGTACCTACGAGCAGTACTTC
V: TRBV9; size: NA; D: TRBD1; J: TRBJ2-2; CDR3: CASSVWGTGTGELFF; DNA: TGTGCCAGCAGCGTATGGGGGACAGGGACCGGGGAGCTGTTTTTT
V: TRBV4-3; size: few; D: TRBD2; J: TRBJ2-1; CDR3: CASSQGVLAGDEQFF; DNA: TGCGCCAGCAGCCAAGGGGTCCTAGCGGGAGATGAGCAGTTCTTC
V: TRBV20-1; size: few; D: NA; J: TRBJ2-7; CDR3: CSAKGGVRSYEQYF; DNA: TGCAGTGCCAAGGGTGGGGTCCGCTCCTACGAGCAGTACTTC
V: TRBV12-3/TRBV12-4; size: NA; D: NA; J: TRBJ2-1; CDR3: CASSPLSEVYNEQFF; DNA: TGTGCCAGCAGTCCCCTCAGCGAGGTCTACAATGAGCAGTTCTTC
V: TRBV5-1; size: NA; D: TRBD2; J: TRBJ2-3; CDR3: CASSKRTSRVTDTQYF; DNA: TGCGCCAGCAGCAAGAGGACTAGCAGGGTCACAGATACGCAGTATTTT
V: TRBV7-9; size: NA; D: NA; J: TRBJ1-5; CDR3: CASSLVGGQPQHF; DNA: TGTGCCAGCAGCTTAGTGGGGGGTCAGCCCCAGCATTTT
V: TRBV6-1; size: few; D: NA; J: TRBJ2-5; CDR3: CASSPGRTRITQYF; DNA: TGTGCCAGCAGTCCTGGACGGACAAGAATAACCCAGTACTTC
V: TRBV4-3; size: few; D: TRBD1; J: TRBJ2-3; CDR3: CASSRQGLSTDTQYF; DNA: TGCGCCAGCAGCCGACAGGGTTTGAGCACAGATACGCAGTATTTT
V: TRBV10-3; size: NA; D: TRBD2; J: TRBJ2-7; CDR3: CAISRLAETYEQYF; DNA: TGTGCCATCAGTCGACTAGCGGAGACCTACGAGCAGTACTTC
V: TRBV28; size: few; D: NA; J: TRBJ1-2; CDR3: CASSIIRAGYTF; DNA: TGTGCCAGCAGTATCATAAGGGCTGGCTACACCTTC
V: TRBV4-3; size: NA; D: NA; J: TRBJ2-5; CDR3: CASSQERTYQETQYF; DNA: TGCGCCAGCAGCCAAGAGCGAACGTACCAAGAGACCCAGTACTTC
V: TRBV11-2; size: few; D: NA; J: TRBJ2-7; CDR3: CASSLEQISYEQYF; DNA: TGTGCCAGCAGCTTAGAACAGATCTCCTACGAGCAGTACTTC
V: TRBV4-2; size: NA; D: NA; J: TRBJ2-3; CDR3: CASSQGRGTQYF; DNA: TGTGCCAGCAGCCAAGGACGGGGTACGCAGTATTTT
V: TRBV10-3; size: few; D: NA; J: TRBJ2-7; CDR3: CAIPTREDGASYEQYF; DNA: TGTGCCATCCCGACGAGAGAGGACGGGGCCTCCTACGAGCAGTACTTC
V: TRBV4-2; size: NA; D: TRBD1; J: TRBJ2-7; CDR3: CASSPDRVPYEQYF; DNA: TGTGCCAGCAGCCCAGACAGGGTTCCCTACGAGCAGTACTTC
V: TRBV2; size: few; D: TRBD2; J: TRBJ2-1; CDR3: CASRAGGPHNEQFF; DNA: TGTGCCAGCAGAGCGGGAGGGCCCCACAATGAGCAGTTCTTC
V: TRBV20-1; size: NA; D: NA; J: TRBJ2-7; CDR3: CSATGLKIYEQYF; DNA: TGCAGTGCTACGGGACTCAAAATCTACGAGCAGTACTTC
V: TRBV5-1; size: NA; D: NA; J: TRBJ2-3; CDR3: CASSPGKGTDTQYF; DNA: TGCGCCAGCAGCCCCGGTAAGGGCACAGATACGCAGTATTTT
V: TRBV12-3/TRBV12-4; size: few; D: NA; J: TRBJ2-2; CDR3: CASSFLLGGTGELFF; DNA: TGTGCCAGCAGTTTTTTGTTAGGGGGCACCGGGGAGCTGTTTTTT
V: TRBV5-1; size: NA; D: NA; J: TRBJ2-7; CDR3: CASSLGWRGESYEQYF; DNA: TGCGCCAGCAGCTTGGGGTGGCGGGGCGAATCCTACGAGCAGTACTTC
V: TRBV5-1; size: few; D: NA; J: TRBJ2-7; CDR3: CASSPAQGWYEQYF; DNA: TGCGCCAGCAGTCCGGCACAGGGTTGGTACGAGCAGTACTTC
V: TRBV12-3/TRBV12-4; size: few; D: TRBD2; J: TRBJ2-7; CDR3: CASRETSGAGLEQYF; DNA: TGTGCCAGCAGGGAGACTAGCGGGGCTGGTTTAGAGCAGTACTTC
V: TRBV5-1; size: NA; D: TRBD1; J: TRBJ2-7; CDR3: CASSATGIEQYF; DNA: TGCGCCAGCAGCGCGACAGGGATTGAGCAGTACTTC
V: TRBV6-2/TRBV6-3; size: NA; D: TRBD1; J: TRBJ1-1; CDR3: CASSRDRGRDEAFF; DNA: TGTGCCAGCAGTCGGGACAGGGGGCGAGATGAAGCTTTCTTT
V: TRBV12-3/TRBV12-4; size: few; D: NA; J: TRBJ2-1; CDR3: CASSLQRAYNEQFF; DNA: TGTGCCAGCAGTTTGCAGCGGGCCTACAATGAGCAGTTCTTC
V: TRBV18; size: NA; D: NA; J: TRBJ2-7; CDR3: CASSQSKPHEQYF; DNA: TGTGCCAGCTCTCAATCCAAGCCACACGAGCAGTACTTC
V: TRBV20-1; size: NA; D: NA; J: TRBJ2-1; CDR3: CSASPTARVPSSYNEQFF; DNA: TGCAGTGCTAGCCCCACAGCAAGGGTCCCGAGCTCCTACAATGAGCAGTTCTTC
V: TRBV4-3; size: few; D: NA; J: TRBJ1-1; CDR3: CASSQDSNREDRAFF; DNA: TGCGCCAGCAGCCAAGATTCGAACAGGGAGGATCGGGCTTTCTTT
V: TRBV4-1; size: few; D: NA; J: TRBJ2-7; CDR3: CASSQLSDYEQYF; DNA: TGCGCCAGCAGCCAATTGTCAGACTACGAGCAGTACTTC
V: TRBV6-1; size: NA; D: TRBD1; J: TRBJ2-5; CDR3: CASSEGTARTQYF; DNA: TGTGCCAGCAGTGAGGGGACAGCCAGAACCCAGTACTTC
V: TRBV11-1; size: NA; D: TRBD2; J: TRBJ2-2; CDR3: CASSPGASGGTNTGELFF; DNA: TGTGCCAGCAGCCCCGGGGCTAGCGGGGGGACGAACACCGGGGAGCTGTTTTTT
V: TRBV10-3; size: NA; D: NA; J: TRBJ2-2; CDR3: CAIGEGADGELFF; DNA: TGTGCCATCGGGGAGGGGGCCGACGGGGAGCTGTTTTTT
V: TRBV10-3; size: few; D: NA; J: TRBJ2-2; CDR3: CAISESNRNTGELFF; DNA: TGTGCCATCAGTGAGTCGAACAGGAACACCGGGGAGCTGTTTTTT
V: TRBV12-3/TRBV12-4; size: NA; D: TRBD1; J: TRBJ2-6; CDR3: CASSLVPQGARANVLTF; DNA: TGTGCCAGCAGTTTAGTCCCTCAGGGGGCTAGGGCCAACGTCCTGACTTTC